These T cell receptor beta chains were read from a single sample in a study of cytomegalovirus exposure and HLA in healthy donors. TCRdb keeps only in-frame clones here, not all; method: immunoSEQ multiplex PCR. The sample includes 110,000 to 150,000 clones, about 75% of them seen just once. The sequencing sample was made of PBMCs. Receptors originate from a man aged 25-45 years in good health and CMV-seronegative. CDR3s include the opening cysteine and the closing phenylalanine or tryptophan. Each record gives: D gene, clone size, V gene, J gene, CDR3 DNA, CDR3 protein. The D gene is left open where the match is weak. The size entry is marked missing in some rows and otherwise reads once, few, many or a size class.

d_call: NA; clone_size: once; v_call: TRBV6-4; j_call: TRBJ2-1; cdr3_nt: TGTGCCAGCAGTGACCCGATAGCCAGCGTCAAGCTGTTCTTC; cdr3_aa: CASSDPIASVKLFF
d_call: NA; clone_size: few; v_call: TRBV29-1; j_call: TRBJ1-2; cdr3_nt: TGTCTCGGCAGGGGTCCCTATGGCTACACCTTC; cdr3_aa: CLGRGPYGYTF
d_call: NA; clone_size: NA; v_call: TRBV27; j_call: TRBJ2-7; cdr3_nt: TGTGCCAGCAGTTTATCGAGAATCCGCGAGCAGTACTTC; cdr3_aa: CASSLSRIREQYF
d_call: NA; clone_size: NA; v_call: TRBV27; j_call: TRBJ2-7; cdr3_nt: TGTGCCAGCAGGGGGTGGGGGGTCAGGACCTACGAGCAGTACTTC; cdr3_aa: CASRGWGVRTYEQYF
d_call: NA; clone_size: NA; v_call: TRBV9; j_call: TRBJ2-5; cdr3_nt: TGTGCCAGCAGCGTAGAATCTCAAGAGACCCAGTACTTC; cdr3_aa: CASSVESQETQYF
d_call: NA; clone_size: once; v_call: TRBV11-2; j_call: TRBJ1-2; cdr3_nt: TGTGCCAGCAGCTTAGATCTGTCATCACGGGGCTACACCTTC; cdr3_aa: CASSLDLSSRGYTF
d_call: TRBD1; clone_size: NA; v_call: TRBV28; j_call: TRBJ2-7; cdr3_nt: TGTGCCAGCACTTCGACAGGGGGAGGTTACGAGCAGTACTTC; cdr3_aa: CASTSTGGGYEQYF
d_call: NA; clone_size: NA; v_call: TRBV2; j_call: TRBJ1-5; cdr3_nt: TGTGCCAGCAGCTTGTCGAGTCAGCCCCAGCATTTT; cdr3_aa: CASSLSSQPQHF
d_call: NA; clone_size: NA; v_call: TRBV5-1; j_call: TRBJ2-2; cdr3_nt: TGCGCCAGCAGCTTTGACAGGCCGAACACCGGGGAGCTGTTTTTT; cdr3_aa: CASSFDRPNTGELFF
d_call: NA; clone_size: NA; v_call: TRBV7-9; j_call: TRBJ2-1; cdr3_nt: TGTGCCAGCAGCTTAGATGAGGGAATATACAATGAGCAGTTCTTC; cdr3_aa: CASSLDEGIYNEQFF
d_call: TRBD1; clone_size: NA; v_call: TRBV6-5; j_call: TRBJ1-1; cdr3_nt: TGTGCCAGCAGAGAACAGGGGATGAACACTGAAGCTTTCTTT; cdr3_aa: CASREQGMNTEAFF
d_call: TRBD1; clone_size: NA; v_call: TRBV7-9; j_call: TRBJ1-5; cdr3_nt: TGTTCCAGCAGCTTATTTTCGGATGGGACAGCCTCCCAGCATTTT; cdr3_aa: CSSSLFSDGTASQHF
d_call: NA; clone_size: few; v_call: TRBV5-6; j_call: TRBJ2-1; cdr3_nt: TGTGCCAGCAGCCCTTTAGTCCATTCCTACAATGAGCAGTTCTTC; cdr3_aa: CASSPLVHSYNEQFF
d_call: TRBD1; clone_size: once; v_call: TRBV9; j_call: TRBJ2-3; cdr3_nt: TGTGCCAGCAGCGTTAAGAGGACAGGGGGGACCACAGATACGCAGTATTTT; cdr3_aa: CASSVKRTGGTTDTQYF
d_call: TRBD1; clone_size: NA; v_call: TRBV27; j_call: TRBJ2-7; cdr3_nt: TGTGCCAGCAGTTTAAACGGACAGGGATACTACGAGCAGTACTTC; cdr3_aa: CASSLNGQGYYEQYF
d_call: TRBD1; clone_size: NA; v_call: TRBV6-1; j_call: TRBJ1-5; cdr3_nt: TGTGCCAGCAGTGAACGGGACAGACAAGGACAGCCCCAGCATTTT; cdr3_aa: CASSERDRQGQPQHF
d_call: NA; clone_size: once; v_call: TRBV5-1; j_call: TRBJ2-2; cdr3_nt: TGCGCCAGCAGCTTAGGCCAGAGCGGTCCCGGGGAGCTGTTTTTT; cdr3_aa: CASSLGQSGPGELFF
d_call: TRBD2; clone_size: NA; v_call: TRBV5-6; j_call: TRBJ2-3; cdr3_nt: TGTGCCAGCAGCTTACTAGCGGGGGCCAACACAGATACGCAGTATTTT; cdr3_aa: CASSLLAGANTDTQYF
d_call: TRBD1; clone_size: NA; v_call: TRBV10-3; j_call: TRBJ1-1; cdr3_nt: TGTGCCATCAGTGAGGTGCCGGGACAGGGGAGCACTGAAGCTTTCTTT; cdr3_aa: CAISEVPGQGSTEAFF
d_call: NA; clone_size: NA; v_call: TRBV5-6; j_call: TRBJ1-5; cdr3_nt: TGTGCCAGCAGCTTGGTAGGGGGTAGCAATCAGCCCCAGCATTTT; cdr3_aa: CASSLVGGSNQPQHF
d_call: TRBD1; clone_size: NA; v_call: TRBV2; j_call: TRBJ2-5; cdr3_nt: TGTGCCAGCAGTGAAAACAGGGGCGGAGAGACCCAGTACTTC; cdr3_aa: CASSENRGGETQYF
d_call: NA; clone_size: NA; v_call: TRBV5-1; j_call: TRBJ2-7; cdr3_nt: TGCGCCAGCAGAAAAAGTCAGGGGAGCTCCTACGAGCAGTACTTC; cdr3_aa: CASRKSQGSSYEQYF
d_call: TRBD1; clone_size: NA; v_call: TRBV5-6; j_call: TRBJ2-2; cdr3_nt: TGTGCCAGCAGCTCAATGCAGGGGGCTGGGGTATCCGGGGAGCTGTTTTTT; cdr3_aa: CASSSMQGAGVSGELFF
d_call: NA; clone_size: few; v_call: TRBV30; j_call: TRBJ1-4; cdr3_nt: TGTGCCTGGAGTGTTAGGGGCGAAGGAAAACTGTTTTTT; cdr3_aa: CAWSVRGEGKLFF
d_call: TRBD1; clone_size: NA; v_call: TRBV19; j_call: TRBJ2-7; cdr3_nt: TGTGCCAGTAAGCCGACAGGGCGAGTCTACGAGCAGTACTTC; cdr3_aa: CASKPTGRVYEQYF
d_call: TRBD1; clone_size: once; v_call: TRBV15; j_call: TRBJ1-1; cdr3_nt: TGTGCCACCAGCAGATTACCAGGGGGAGGTGAAGCTTTCTTT; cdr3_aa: CATSRLPGGGEAFF
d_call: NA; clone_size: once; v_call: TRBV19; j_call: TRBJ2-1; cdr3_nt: TGTGCCAGTAGTATAGGGACTCACTACAATGAGCAGTTCTTC; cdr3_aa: CASSIGTHYNEQFF
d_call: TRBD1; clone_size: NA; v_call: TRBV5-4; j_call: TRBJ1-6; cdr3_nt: TGTGCCAGCAGCTTGGGACAGGGGATGGATTCACCCCTCCACTTT; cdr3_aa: CASSLGQGMDSPLHF
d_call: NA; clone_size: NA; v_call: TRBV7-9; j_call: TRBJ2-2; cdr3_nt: TGTGCCAGCAGCTTAATAACAGGGATCGCCGGGGAGCTGTTTTTT; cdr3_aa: CASSLITGIAGELFF
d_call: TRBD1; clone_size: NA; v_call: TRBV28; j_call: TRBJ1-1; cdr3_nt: TGTGCCAGCAGGGGGACAGGGGGGAACACTGAAGCTTTCTTT; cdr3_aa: CASRGTGGNTEAFF
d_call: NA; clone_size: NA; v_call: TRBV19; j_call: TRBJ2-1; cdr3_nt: TGTGCCAGTAGTTCGTCGGGGGTCTTCTCCAATGAGCAGTTCTTC; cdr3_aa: CASSSSGVFSNEQFF
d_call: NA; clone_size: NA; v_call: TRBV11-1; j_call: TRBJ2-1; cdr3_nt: TGTGCCAGCAGCTTCCCAGACAATGAGCAGTTCTTC; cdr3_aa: CASSFPDNEQFF